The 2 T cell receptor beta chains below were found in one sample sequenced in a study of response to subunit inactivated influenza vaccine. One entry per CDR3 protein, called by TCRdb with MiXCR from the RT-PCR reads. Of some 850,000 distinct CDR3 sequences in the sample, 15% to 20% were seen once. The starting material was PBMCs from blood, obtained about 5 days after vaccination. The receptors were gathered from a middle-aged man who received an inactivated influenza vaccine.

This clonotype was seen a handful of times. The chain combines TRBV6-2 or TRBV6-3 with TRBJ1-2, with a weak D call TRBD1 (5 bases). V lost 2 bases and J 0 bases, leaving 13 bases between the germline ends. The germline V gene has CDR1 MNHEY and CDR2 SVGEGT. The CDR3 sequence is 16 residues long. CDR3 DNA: TGTGCCAGCAGTTACCGAGTGGGGGATCCTAACTATGGCTACACCTTC. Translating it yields CASSYRVGDPNYGYTF.

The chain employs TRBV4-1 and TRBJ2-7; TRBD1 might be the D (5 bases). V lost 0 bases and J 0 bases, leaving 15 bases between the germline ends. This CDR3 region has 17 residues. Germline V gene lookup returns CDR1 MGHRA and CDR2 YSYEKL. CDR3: CASSQDDSPGFSYEQYF. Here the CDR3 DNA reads TGCGCCAGCAGCCAAGATGACAGCCCTGGCTTCTCCTACGAGCAGTACTTC.